A single sample is the source of the 8 T cell receptor beta chains below, sequenced in a study of post-analysis software for immune sequencing data. Study-level results: The study found TRBV5-6, TRBV5-1 and TRBV20-1 among a few TRBV segments more frequent in patients than controls.

These receptors have no identified antigens. Built from TCR beta cDNA, the libraries had unique molecular identifiers in them. Each CDR3 protein gets one entry after TCRdb re-called the PCR reads with MiXCR. The data hold about 680,000 distinct CDR3 sequences, with approximately 59% observed a single time. The sample consisted of blood. The receptors stem from a girl aged 2 to 9 with multiple sclerosis.

This chain joins TRBV6-6 and TRBJ2-5, with D perhaps matching TRBD1 (6 bases). The CDR3 runs to 14 residues. V gave up 6 bases and J gave up 5 bases, with 16 bases separating them. Germline values: CDR1 MNHNY, CDR2 SVGAGI (reference sequence). The CDR3 DNA reads as TGTGCCAGCAGCCATACAGGGAACCCGGAGACCCAGTACTTC. As protein: CASSHTGNPETQYF.

For the CDR3, the DNA is TGCAGCGCTACAGGGAGGGAGGACTATGGCTACACCTTC. Translated: CSATGREDYGYTF. The genes are TRBV29-1 and TRBJ1-2; possibly TRBD1 for D (6 bases). The CDR3 runs to 13 residues. V was shortened by 7 bases and J by 3 bases, with 15 bases between the two germline ends. From germline, CDR1 is SQVTM and CDR2 ANQGSEA.

The CDR3 protein is CASSSQLAGGPAPTEQYF. CDR3 in DNA: TGTGCCAGCAGCTCTCAACTAGCGGGAGGTCCTGCCCCTACCGAGCAGTACTTC. This chain links TRBV7-8 with TRBJ2-5; 12 positions agree with TRBD2. The tail of the sequence fits TRBJ2-7 better, so the J call may be wrong. Per the germline V gene, CDR1 is SGHVS and CDR2 is FQNEAQ. CDR3 size: 18 residues.

This chain uses TRBV29-1 with TRBJ2-7, with TRBD1 matching over 8 bases. The V and J ends lost 4 bases and 5 bases, in that order; junction bases with no gene match: 7. The CDR3 loop spans 13 amino acids. The germline gives CDR1 SQVTM, CDR2 ANQGSEA. The chain's CDR3 is CSVAGQGGDEQYF. The CDR3 DNA sequence: TGCAGCGTTGCCGGACAGGGAGGCGACGAGCAGTACTTC.

The chain links TRBV29-1 to TRBJ2-3; TRBD2 matches 7 bases. Losses at the gene ends were 7 bases for V and 5 bases for J; bases not matched to a gene: 9. Per the germline V gene, CDR1 is SQVTM and CDR2 is ANQGSEA. CDR3 length equals 13 residues. The CDR3 bases are TGCAGCGCTGGCGGGGGTGCTGGAGATACGCAGTATTTT. Protein product: CSAGGGAGDTQYF.

The rearrangement joins TRBV24-1 to TRBJ2-1, with a tentative D call TRBD1 (5 bases). Germline CDR1 and CDR2: KGHDR and SFDVKD. V was shortened by 1 base and J by 5 bases, with 14 bases between the two germline ends. The CDR3 has 16 amino acids. In DNA, the CDR3 is TGTGCCACCAGTGATTTAGGGTCAGGGAAACACAATGAGCAGTTCTTC. Translation gives CATSDLGSGKHNEQFF.

This clonotype showed up just a few times. This chain connects TRBV6-1 to TRBJ1-2, with a possible D match to TRBD1 (6 bases). V was pared by 8 bases and J by 0 bases, with 13 bases between. The CDR3 runs to 14 residues. From germline, CDR1 is MNHNS and CDR2 SASEGT. DNA for the CDR3: TGTGCCAGCCTGCGGACAGCACCTAACTATGGCTACACCTTC. Translating gives CASLRTAPNYGYTF.

V gene TRBV4-1 combines with J gene TRBJ2-3, with D possibly being TRBD1 (6 bases). Between the trimmed V and J ends, which lost 3 bases and 2 bases, there was a span of 21 bases. Germline lookup yields CDR1 MGHRA and CDR2 YSYEKL. The CDR3 spans 18 residues. The CDR3 here is CASSHPFPGVRITDTQYF. DNA for the CDR3: TGCGCCAGCAGCCATCCCTTCCCAGGGGTACGTATCACAGATACGCAGTATTTT.